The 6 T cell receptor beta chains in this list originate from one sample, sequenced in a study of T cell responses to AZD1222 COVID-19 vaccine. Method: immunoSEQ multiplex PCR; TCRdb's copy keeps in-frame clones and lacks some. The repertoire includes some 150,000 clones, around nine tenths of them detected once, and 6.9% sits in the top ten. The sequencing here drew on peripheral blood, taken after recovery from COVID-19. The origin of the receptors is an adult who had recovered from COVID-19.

The CDR3 DNA sequence: TGTGCCAGCAGCGTAGCCGACATCGGTTATGGCTACACCTTC. It specifies CASSVADIGYGYTF. The gene calls are TRBV9 and TRBJ1-2; unclear D gene. V lost 0 bases and J 5 bases, leaving 11 bases between the germline ends. Germline V gene sequence: CDR1 SGDLS, CDR2 YYNGEE. CDR3 length: 14 amino acids.

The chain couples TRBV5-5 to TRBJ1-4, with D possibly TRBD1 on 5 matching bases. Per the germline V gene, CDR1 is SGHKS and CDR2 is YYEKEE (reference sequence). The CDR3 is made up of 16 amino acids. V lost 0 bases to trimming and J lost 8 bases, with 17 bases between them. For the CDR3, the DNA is TGTGCCAGCAGCTTGGAGCCAGGGTTTGGTGGGGAAAAACTGTTTTTT. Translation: CASSLEPGFGGEKLFF.

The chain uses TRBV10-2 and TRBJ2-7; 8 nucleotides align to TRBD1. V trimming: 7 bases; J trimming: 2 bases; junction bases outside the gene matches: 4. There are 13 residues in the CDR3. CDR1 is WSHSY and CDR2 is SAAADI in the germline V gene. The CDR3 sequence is CASMRDRTYEQYF. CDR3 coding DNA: TGCGCCAGCATGCGGGACAGGACCTACGAGCAGTACTTC.

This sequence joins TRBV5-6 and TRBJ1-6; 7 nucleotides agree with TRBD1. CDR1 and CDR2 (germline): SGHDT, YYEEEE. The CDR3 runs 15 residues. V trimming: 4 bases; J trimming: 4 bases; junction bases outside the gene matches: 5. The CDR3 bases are TGTGCCAGCAGCCCAGCAGGGGGTTATAATTCACCCCTCCACTTT. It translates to CASSPAGGYNSPLHF.

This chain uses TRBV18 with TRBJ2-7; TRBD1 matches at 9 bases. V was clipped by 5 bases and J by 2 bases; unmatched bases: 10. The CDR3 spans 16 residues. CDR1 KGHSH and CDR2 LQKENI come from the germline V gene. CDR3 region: CASSSGTGFSTYEQYF. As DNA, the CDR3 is TGTGCCAGCTCATCCGGGACAGGGTTTAGCACCTACGAGCAGTACTTC.

Written as DNA, the CDR3 is TGTGCCAGCAGCTCTGCGGGGGGGAACACCGGGGAGCTGTTTTTT. Encoded protein: CASSSAGGNTGELFF. The rearrangement links TRBV7-6 to TRBJ2-2; 8 nucleotides line up with TRBD2. The ends lost 4 bases at V and 1 base at J; junction bases unmatched: 2. CDR3 length equals 15 residues. Germline CDR1 is SGHVS and CDR2 is FNYEAQ.